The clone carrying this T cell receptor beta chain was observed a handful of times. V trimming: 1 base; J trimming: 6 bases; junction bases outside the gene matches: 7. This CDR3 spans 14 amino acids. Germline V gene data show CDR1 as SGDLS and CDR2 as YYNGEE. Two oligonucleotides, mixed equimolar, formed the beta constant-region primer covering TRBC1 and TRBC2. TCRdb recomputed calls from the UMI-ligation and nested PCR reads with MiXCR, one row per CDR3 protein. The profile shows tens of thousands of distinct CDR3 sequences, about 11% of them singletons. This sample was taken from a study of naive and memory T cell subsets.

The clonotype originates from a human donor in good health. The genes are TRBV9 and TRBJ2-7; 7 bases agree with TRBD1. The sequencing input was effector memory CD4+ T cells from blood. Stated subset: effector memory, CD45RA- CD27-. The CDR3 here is CASSVIAGGPEQYF. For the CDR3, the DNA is TGTGCCAGCAGCGTAATAGCAGGGGGTCCCGAGCAGTACTTC.